This TCR beta chain is from a study of control samples from healthy donors and cancer patients. This CDR3 has 14 amino acids. Germline V gene lookup returns CDR1 MGHRA and CDR2 YSYEKL. Trimming took 8 bases from V and 3 from J; bases not matched to a gene: 9. The assay was immunoSEQ multiplex PCR, and TCRdb's table has in-frame clones only and misses some. Of around 43,000 clones detected, roughly 90% appear once; the ten largest clones hold approximately 3.9%. The V and J genes are TRBV4-1 and TRBJ1-2; 7 nucleotides line up with TRBD1. The source is a woman aged 50 to 65 in good health. The sequenced material came from blood. The CDR3 sequence: CASHVLGQDYGYTF. The CDR3 bases are TGCGCCAGCCATGTTTTAGGACAGGACTATGGCTACACCTTC.